This TCR beta chain was sequenced for a study of shared clonotypes between healthy human individuals. TCRdb's table, derived via immunoSEQ multiplex PCR, lists solely in-frame clones and lacks some. Here the sample spans about 380,000 clones, 96% being singletons. In this sample, this clone turned up once. V was trimmed by 4 bases and J by 0 bases, leaving 16 bases between them. The CDR3 is made up of 16 amino acids. Germline values: CDR1 MDHEN, CDR2 SYDVKM. The specimen was memory CD8+ T cells sorted from blood. Indicated subset: CD45RO+ cells pooled with CCR7-negative TemRA cells. The J gene is TRBJ2-7, the V gene TRBV28, with D possibly being TRBD2 (5 bases). The receptor was isolated from a young man in good health. The CDR3: CASSSQRAPISYEQYF. Here the CDR3 DNA reads TGTGCCAGCAGTTCCCAGAGGGCCCCAATCTCCTACGAGCAGTACTTC.